This T cell receptor (beta chain) was documented in a study of T cell clones after liver transplantation. The wider study: Liver transplant recipients had immunosuppression withdrawal attempted within 2 years. As an antigen-independent comparator, third-party-reactive TCRbeta sequences came from pre-transplant mixed lymphocyte reactions. HCV positivity affected three of eight recipients; the rest lacked autoimmune or viral indications.

Some clones are missing from TCRdb's copy, which holds only in-frame ones; the method was immunoSEQ multiplex PCR. The repertoire holds some 120,000 clones, with 75% to 95% as singletons. Germline CDR1 LNHDA, CDR2 SQIVND (reference sequence). This CDR3 spans 16 amino acids. Losses at the gene ends were 3 bases for V and 5 bases for J; bases not matched to a gene: 12. The sequence was collected from a human patient who received a liver transplant. Part of the T cell pool may stem from the graft donor. Sequenced material: CD4+ T cells from blood, taken 12 months after liver transplant. The rearrangement joins TRBV19 to TRBJ2-5; TRBD1 matches at 7 bases. The CDR3 sequence: CASSITTGPTMETQYF. The DNA for the CDR3 is TGTGCCAGTAGTATTACGACAGGGCCAACTATGGAGACCCAGTACTTC. The full variable domain, rest sourced from reference TRBV19 and TRBJ2-5, is DGGITQSPKYLFRKEGQNVTLSCEQNLNHDAMYWYRQDPGQGLRLIYYSQIVNDFQKGDIAEGYSVSREKKESFPLTVTSAQKNPTAFYLCASSITTGPTMETQYFGPGTRLLVL.